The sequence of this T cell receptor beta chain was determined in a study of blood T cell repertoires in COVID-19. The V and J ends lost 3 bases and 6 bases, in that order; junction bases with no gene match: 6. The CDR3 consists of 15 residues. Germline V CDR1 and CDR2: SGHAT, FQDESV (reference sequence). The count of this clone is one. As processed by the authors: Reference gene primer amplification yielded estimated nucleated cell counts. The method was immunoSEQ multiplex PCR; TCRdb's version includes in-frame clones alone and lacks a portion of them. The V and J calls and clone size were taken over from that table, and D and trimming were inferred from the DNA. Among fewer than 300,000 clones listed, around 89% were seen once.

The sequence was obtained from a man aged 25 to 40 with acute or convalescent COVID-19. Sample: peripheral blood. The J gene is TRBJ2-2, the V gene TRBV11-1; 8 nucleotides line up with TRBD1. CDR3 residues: CASSLDRAVSGELFF. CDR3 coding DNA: TGTGCCAGCAGCTTGGACAGGGCTGTCTCCGGGGAGCTGTTTTTT.